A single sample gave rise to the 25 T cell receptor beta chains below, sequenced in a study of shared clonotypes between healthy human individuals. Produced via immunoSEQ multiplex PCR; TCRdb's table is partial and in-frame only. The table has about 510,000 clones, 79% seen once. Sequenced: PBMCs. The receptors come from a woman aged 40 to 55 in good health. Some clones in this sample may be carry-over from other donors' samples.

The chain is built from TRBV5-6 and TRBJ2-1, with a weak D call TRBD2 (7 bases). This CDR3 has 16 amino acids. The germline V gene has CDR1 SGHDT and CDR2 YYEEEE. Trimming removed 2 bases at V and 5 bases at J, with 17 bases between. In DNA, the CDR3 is TGTGCCAGCAGCTTCAGTTCGAGGGGGGGTGACAATGAGCAGTTCTTC. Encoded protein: CASSFSSRGGDNEQFF.

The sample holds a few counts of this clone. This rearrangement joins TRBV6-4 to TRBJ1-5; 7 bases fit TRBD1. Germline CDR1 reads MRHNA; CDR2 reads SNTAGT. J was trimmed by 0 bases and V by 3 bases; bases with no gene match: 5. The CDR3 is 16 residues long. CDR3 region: CASSEAGGDSNQPQHF. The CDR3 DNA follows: TGTGCCAGCAGTGAGGCAGGGGGTGATAGCAATCAGCCCCAGCATTTT.

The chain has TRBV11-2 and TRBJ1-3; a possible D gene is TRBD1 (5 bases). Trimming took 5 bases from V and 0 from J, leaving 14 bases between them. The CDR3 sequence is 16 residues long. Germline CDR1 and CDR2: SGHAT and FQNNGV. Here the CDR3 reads CASSLGDGYSGNTIYF. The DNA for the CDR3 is TGTGCCAGCAGCCTGGGGGACGGTTACTCTGGAAACACCATATATTTT.

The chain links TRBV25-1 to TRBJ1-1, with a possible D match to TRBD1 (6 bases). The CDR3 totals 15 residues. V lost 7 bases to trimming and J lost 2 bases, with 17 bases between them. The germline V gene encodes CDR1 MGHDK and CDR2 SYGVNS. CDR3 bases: TGTGCCAGCAACCCCTCGTGGGGGACAAACACTGAAGCTTTCTTT. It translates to CASNPSWGTNTEAFF.

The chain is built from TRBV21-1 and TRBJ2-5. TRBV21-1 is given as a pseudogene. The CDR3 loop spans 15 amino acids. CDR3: CASSTGDALKGTQYF. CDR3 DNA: TGTGCCAGCAGCACCGGGGACGCCCTGAAGGGGACCCAGTACTTC.

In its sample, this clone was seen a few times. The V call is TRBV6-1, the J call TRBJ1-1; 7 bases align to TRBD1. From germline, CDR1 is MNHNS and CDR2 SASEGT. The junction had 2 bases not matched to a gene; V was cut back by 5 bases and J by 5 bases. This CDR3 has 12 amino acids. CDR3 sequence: CASSTTGTEAFF. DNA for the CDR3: TGTGCCAGCAGTACGACAGGGACTGAAGCTTTCTTT.

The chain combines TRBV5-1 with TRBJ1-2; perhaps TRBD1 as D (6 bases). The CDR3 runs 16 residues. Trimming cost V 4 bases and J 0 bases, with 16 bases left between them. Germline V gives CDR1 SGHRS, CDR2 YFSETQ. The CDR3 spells CASSPGGSSSNYGYTF. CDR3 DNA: TGCGCCAGCAGCCCGGGGGGCAGTTCTTCTAACTATGGCTACACCTTC. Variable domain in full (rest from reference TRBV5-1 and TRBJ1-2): KAGVTQTPRYLIKTRGQQVTLSCSPISGHRSVSWYQQTPGQGLQFLFEYFSETQRNKGNFPGRFSGRQFSNSRSEMNVSTLELGDSALYLCASSPGGSSSNYGYTFGSGTRLTVV.

The CDR3 sequence: CASSPPWQEETQYF. The CDR3 coding sequence is TGTGCCAGCTCACCACCGTGGCAGGAAGAGACCCAGTACTTC. This chain joins TRBV18 and TRBJ2-5, with D hard to call. The CDR3 is 14 residues long. V was shortened by 0 bases and J by 3 bases, with 8 bases between the two germline ends. Germline assignment: CDR1 KGHSH and CDR2 LQKENI.

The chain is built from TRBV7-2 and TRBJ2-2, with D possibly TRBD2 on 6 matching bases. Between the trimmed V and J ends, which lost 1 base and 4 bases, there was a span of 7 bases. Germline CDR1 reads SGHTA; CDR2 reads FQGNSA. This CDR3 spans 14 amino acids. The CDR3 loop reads CASSLVGGTGELFF. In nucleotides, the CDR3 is TGTGCCAGCAGCTTAGTGGGGGGCACCGGGGAGCTGTTTTTT.

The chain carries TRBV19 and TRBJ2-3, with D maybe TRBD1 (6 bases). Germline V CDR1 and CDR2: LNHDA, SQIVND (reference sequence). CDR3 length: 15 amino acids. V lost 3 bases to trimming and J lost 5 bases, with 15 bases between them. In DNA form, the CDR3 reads TGTGCCAGTAGTATGGGGGCTAGGGGTAGAGATACGCAGTATTTT. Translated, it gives CASSMGARGRDTQYF.

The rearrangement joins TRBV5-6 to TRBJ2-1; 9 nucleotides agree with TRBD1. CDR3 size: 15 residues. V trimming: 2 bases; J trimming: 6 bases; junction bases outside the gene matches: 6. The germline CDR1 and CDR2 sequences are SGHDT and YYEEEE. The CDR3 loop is CASSFGTGFSNEQFF. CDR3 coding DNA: TGTGCCAGCAGCTTCGGGACAGGGTTTTCCAATGAGCAGTTCTTC. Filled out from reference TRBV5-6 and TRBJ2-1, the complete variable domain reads DAGVTQSPTHLIKTRGQQVTLRCSPKSGHDTVSWYQQALGQGPQFIFQYYEEEERQRGNFPDRFSGHQFPNYSSELNVNALLLGDSALYLCASSFGTGFSNEQFFGPGTRLTVL.

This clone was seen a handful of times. The CDR3 DNA sequence: TGTGCCAGCAGCTTAGTTGGGGGAGAGACCCAGTACTTC. This sequence encodes CASSLVGGETQYF. V is TRBV11-2 and J is TRBJ2-5; possibly TRBD1 or TRBD2 for D (5 bases each). Germline V gene data show CDR1 as SGHAT and CDR2 as FQNNGV. V was shortened by 1 base and J by 4 bases, with 7 bases between the two germline ends. The CDR3 contains 13 residues.

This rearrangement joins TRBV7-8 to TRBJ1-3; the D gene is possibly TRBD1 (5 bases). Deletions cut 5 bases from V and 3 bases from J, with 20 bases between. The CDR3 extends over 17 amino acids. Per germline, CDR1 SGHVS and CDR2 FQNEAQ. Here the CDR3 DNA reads TGTGCCAGCAGCCCCCGTTTGGACCCCAGGGATGGAAACACCATATATTTT. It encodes CASSPRLDPRDGNTIYF.

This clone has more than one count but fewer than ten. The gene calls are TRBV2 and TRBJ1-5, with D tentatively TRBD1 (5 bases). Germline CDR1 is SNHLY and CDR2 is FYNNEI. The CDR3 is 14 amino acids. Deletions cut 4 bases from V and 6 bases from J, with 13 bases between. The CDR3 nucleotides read TGTGCCAGCAGTGCGGCAGGGCGATTTCAGCCCCAGCATTTT. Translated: CASSAAGRFQPQHF.

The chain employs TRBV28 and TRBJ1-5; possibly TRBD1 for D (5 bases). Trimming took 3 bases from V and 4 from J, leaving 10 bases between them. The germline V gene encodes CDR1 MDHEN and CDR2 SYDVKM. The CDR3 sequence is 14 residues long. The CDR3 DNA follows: TGTGCCAGCAGTTTGATGAGGGGAAATCAGCCCCAGCATTTT. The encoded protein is CASSLMRGNQPQHF.

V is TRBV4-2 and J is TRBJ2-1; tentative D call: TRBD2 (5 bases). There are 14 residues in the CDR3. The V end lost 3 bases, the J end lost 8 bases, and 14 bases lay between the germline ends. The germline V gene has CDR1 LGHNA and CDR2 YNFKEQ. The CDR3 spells CASSQGRGWYEQFF. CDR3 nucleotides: TGTGCCAGCAGCCAGGGAAGAGGGTGGTATGAGCAGTTCTTC.

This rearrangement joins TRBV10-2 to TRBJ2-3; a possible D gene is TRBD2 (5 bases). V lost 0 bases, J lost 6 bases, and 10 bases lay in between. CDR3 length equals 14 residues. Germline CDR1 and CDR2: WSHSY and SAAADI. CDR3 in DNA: TGCGCCAGCAGTGAGTCCGGGTCGGGGGATACGCAGTATTTT. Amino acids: CASSESGSGDTQYF.

CDR3 DNA sequence: TGCGCCAGCACCAATTGGGGCGGGAGTGGGGAGACCCAGTACTTC. As protein: CASTNWGGSGETQYF. The genes are TRBV5-1 and TRBJ2-5; 7 nucleotides align to TRBD2. V lost 6 bases to trimming and J lost 5 bases; unmatched junction nucleotides: 13. Germline V gene lookup returns CDR1 SGHRS and CDR2 YFSETQ. The CDR3 extends over 15 amino acids.

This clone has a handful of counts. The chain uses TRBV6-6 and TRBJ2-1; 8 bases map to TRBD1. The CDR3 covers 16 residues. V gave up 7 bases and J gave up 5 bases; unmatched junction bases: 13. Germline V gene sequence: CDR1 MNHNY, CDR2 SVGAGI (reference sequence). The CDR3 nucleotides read TGTGCCAGCACCCAAACCTCAGGGGGCTGGAACAATGAGCAGTTCTTC. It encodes CASTQTSGGWNNEQFF.

CDR3 nucleotide sequence: TGCGCCAGCAGCACCGGGGTAGGAGATACGCAGTATTTT. Its translation: CASSTGVGDTQYF. The chain links TRBV5-1 to TRBJ2-3; a possible D gene is TRBD2 (5 bases). The CDR3 length is 13 residues. Germline assignment: CDR1 SGHRS and CDR2 YFSETQ. The ends were cut back, 4 bases at V and 5 bases at J, with 11 bases in the middle.

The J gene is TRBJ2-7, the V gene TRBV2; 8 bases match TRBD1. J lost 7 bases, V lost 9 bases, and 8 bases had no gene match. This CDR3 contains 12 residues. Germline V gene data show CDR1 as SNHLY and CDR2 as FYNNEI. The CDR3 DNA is TGTGCCAGTACTCAGGGGGCGGGGGAGCAGTACTTC. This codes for CASTQGAGEQYF.

CDR3 nucleotides: TGTGCTAGTGGTTTGGTACTTGCGGGAGGGCCGAATGAGCAGTTCTTC. This sequence encodes CASGLVLAGGPNEQFF. V usage is TRBV12-5 and J usage is TRBJ2-1; 9 bases fit TRBD2. The germline CDR1 and CDR2 sequences are LGHNT and FRNRAP. The CDR3 length is 16 residues. V lost 0 bases and J lost 7; bases outside the gene matches: 7. Variable domain in full (rest from reference TRBV12-5 and TRBJ2-1): DARVTQTPRHKVTEMGQEVTMRCQPILGHNTVFWYRQTMMQGLELLAYFRNRAPLDDSGMPKDRFSAEMPDATLATLKIQPSEPRDSAVYFCASGLVLAGGPNEQFFGPGTRLTVL.

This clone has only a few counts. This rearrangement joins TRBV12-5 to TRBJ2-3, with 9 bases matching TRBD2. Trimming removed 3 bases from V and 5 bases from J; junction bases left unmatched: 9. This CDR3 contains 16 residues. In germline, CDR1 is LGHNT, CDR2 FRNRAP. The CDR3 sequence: CASGLGLAGRGDTQYF. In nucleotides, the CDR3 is TGTGCTAGTGGTTTAGGCCTAGCGGGAAGGGGAGATACGCAGTATTTT.

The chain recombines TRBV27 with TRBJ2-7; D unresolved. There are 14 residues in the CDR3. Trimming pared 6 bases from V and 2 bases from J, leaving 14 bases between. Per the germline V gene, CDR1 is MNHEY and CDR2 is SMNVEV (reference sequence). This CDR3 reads CASSSLATTYEQYF. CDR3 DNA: TGTGCCAGCAGCTCCCTGGCCACCACCTACGAGCAGTACTTC.

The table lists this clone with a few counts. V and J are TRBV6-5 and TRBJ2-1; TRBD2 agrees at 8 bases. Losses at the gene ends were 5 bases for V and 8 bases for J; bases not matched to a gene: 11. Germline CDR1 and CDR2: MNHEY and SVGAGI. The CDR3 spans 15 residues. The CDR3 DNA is TGTGCCAGCAGTACCGGAGTTAGCGGGATTGATGAGCAGTTCTTC. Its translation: CASSTGVSGIDEQFF.